This T cell receptor (beta chain) was obtained from a study of CD8 T cells in Susac syndrome. When the RNA was reverse transcribed, random hexamers were used with an input of about 0.5 to 1 ug. TCRdb reprocessed the immunoSEQ multiplex PCR reads with MiXCR, giving one entry per CDR3 protein. The sample carries hundreds of thousands of distinct CDR3 sequences, over 90% recorded once. Both CD4+ and CD8+ T cells were negatively isolated, and TEMRA cells underwent FACS enrichment. The V and J ends lost 4 bases and 0 bases respectively, with 13 bases between them. In germline, CDR1 is MNHNS, CDR2 SASEGT. The length of the CDR3 is 16 residues.

The clonotype comes from a human donor with Susac syndrome. Sequenced sample: CD4+ T cells from PBMCs. The rearrangement uses TRBV6-1 and TRBJ1-5; D gene uncertain. The CDR3 region is CASSGRTVHSNQPQHF. The CDR3 DNA reads as TGTGCCAGCAGTGGAAGAACAGTCCATAGCAATCAGCCCCAGCATTTT.